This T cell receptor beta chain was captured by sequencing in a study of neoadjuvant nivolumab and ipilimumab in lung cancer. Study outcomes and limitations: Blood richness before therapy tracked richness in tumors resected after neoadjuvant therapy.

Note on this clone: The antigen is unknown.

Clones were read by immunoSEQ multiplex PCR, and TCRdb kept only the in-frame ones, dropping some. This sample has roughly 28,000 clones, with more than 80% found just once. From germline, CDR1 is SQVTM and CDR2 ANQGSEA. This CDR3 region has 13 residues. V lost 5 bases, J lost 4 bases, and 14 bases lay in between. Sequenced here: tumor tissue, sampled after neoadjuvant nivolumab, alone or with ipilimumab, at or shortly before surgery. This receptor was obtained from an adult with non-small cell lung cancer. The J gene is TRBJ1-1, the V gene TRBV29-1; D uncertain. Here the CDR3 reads CSVYVDGGTEAFF. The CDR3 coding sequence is TGCAGCGTTTACGTGGACGGTGGCACTGAAGCTTTCTTT.